Following are 28 T cell receptor beta chains from one sample sequenced in a study of blood T cell repertoires in COVID-19. Produced via immunoSEQ multiplex PCR; TCRdb's table is partial and in-frame only. Among hundreds of thousands of clones listed, about nine tenths were seen once. Specimen: peripheral blood. These TCRs come from a woman between 25 and 40 years old with active or convalescent COVID-19.

This chain uses TRBV19 with TRBJ1-2; TRBD1 matches 10 bases. Trimming at V came to 8 bases and at J to 0 bases, leaving 12 bases not matched to a gene. The germline V gene encodes CDR1 LNHDA and CDR2 SQIVND (reference sequence). The CDR3 consists of 17 residues. The CDR3 nucleotides are TGTGCCAGTGGGCCCCGACAGGGGGCCGCACCTAACTATGGCTACACCTTC. Amino acid sequence: CASGPRQGAAPNYGYTF.

The chain employs TRBV18 and TRBJ2-5; TRBD1 matches at 7 bases. CDR1 and CDR2 (germline): KGHSH, LQKENI. The CDR3 contains 15 residues. The trim removed 1 base at V and 2 bases at J, leaving 4 bases unmatched. The CDR3 bases are TGTGCCAGCTCACCACAGAGACAGGGACAAGAGACCCAGTACTTC. Translated, it gives CASSPQRQGQETQYF.

This clone was observed once. The chain links TRBV4-1 to TRBJ2-3; 12 bases are shared with TRBD2. Germline values: CDR1 MGHRA, CDR2 YSYEKL. This CDR3 has 17 residues. V trimming: 2 bases; J trimming: 2 bases; junction bases outside the gene matches: 5. The CDR3: CASSQPLAGGYTDTQYF. CDR3 DNA sequence: TGCGCCAGCAGCCAACCTCTAGCGGGAGGGTACACAGATACGCAGTATTTT.

The rearrangement links TRBV21-1 to TRBJ2-7; the tabulated D call, TRBD1, remains unverified against the DNA. TRBV21-1 is a pseudogene segment. This CDR3 comprises 15 residues. CDR3 loop: CASSERGGQGISRYF. The CDR3 DNA follows: TGTGCCAGCAGCGAAAGAGGGGGACAGGGGATTAGTAGGTACTTC.

The V and J genes are TRBV19 and TRBJ1-2; weak D call: TRBD1 (6 bases). This CDR3 spans 13 amino acids. V was clipped by 5 bases and J by 7 bases, with 14 bases between them. Germline-derived CDR1 and CDR2 are LNHDA and SQIVND (reference sequence). The CDR3 protein is CASSVGGIGGYTF. In nucleotides, the CDR3 is TGTGCCAGTAGTGTTGGGGGCATTGGTGGCTACACCTTC.

V is TRBV5-5 and J is TRBJ1-2; a possible D gene is TRBD1 (6 bases). There are 15 residues in the CDR3. The germline V gene has CDR1 SGHKS and CDR2 YYEKEE (reference sequence). V was cut by 7 bases and J by 0 bases, with 16 bases left in between. CDR3 in amino acids: CASGENGQTNYGYTF. Here the CDR3 DNA reads TGTGCCAGCGGAGAAAATGGACAGACTAACTATGGCTACACCTTC.

The chain couples TRBV29-1 to TRBJ2-2; D is perhaps TRBD1 (6 bases). The germline V gene encodes CDR1 SQVTM and CDR2 ANQGSEA. Trimming took off 2 bases at V and 2 bases at J, with 12 bases between the two ends. The CDR3 runs to 15 residues. The DNA for the CDR3 is TGCAGCGTTGAATCCGGGACAAAAAACACCGGGGAGCTGTTTTTT. Protein product: CSVESGTKNTGELFF.

This chain joins TRBV19 and TRBJ2-7, with D possibly being TRBD1 (6 bases). Trimming cost V 4 bases and J 6 bases, with 13 bases left between them. The CDR3 is made up of 13 amino acids. The germline gives CDR1 LNHDA, CDR2 SQIVND (reference sequence). DNA for the CDR3: TGTGCCAGTAGTAGACAGGACGGGCTCGAGCAGTACTTC. This gives the protein CASSRQDGLEQYF.

This chain links TRBV10-3 with TRBJ2-2; 8 nucleotides line up with TRBD1. Germline CDR1 and CDR2: ENHRY and SYGVKD. V lost 4 bases to trimming and J lost 1 base; unmatched junction nucleotides: 2. This CDR3 has 15 amino acids. The CDR3 bases are TGTGCCATCAGTGGGGACAGGCTGAACACCGGGGAGCTGTTTTTT. Translating gives CAISGDRLNTGELFF.

This clone showed up just once. The chain combines TRBV7-2 with TRBJ2-7, with 10 bases that match TRBD2. The CDR3 runs 13 residues. The V and J ends lost 6 bases and 7 bases, in that order; junction bases with no gene match: 6. The germline V gene encodes CDR1 SGHTA and CDR2 FQGNSA. CDR3: CASSFPGLAEQYF. In DNA, the CDR3 is TGTGCCAGCAGTTTCCCGGGACTAGCGGAGCAGTACTTC.

This chain links TRBV5-4 with TRBJ2-7, with a weak D call TRBD1 (6 bases). Germline V gene lookup returns CDR1 SGHNT and CDR2 YYREEE (reference sequence). CDR3 length: 14 amino acids. Trimming took off 1 base at V and 0 bases at J, with 8 bases between the two ends. The CDR3 is CASSLPGDSYEQYF. The CDR3 region has the DNA TGTGCCAGCAGCTTGCCAGGGGACTCCTACGAGCAGTACTTC.

The gene calls are TRBV30 and TRBJ1-2; D is undetermined. The CDR3 has 13 residues. V dropped 3 bases and J dropped 8 bases, with 16 bases sitting between them. CDR1 and CDR2 from the germline V gene are GTSNPN and SVGIG (reference sequence). CDR3 in DNA: TGTGCCTGGAGCCCCTTCCCCTCGGGGGGCTACACCTTC. Residues: CAWSPFPSGGYTF. Combining the CDR3 with reference TRBV30 and TRBJ1-2 gives the whole variable domain SQTIHQWPATLVQPVGSPLSLECTVEGTSNPNLYWYRQAAGRGLQLLFYSVGIGQISSEVPQNLSASRPQDRQFILSSKKLLLSDSGFYLCAWSPFPSGGYTFGSGTRLTVV.

The chain couples TRBV4-1 to TRBJ2-2; D is perhaps TRBD1 (6 bases). Deletions cut 2 bases from V and 2 bases from J, with 12 bases between. CDR1 MGHRA and CDR2 YSYEKL come from the germline V gene. This CDR3 has 16 amino acids. The CDR3 DNA reads TGCGCCAGCAGCCAACTGGGACACTTAAACACCGGGGAGCTGTTTTTT. Residues: CASSQLGHLNTGELFF.

The chain carries TRBV6-2 or TRBV6-3 and TRBJ2-3, with TRBD2 matching 8 bases. Germline CDR1 reads MNHEY; CDR2 reads SVGEGT. The CDR3 runs to 15 residues. V lost 1 base and J lost 1; bases outside the gene matches: 1. This CDR3 is CASSYFGRGTDTQYF. As DNA, the CDR3 is TGTGCCAGCAGTTACTTCGGGAGGGGCACAGATACGCAGTATTTT.

The genes are TRBV7-8 and TRBJ1-1; 8 bases map to TRBD1. With 4 bases clipped from V and 4 bases from J, the junction kept 8 bases outside the gene matches. Per the germline V gene, CDR1 is SGHVS and CDR2 is FQNEAQ. This CDR3 spans 15 amino acids. CDR3 bases: TGTGCCAGCAGCTCCGGACAGGGCATTTCCACTGAAGCTTTCTTT. Translation: CASSSGQGISTEAFF.

The V gene is TRBV9, the J gene TRBJ1-4, with 7 bases identical to TRBD1. The V gene end was trimmed by 7 bases and the J gene end by 6 bases; junction bases not matched to a gene: 12. There are 15 residues in the CDR3. CDR1 and CDR2 (germline): SGDLS, YYNGEE. CDR3 residues: CASAIGEGGYEKLFF. DNA of the CDR3: TGTGCCAGCGCGATAGGTGAAGGGGGCTATGAAAAACTGTTTTTT.

This chain uses TRBV11-2 with TRBJ2-3, with TRBD1 matching over 9 bases. The V gene end was trimmed by 5 bases and the J gene end by 2 bases; junction bases not matched to a gene: 8. The CDR3 runs 16 residues. Germline V lookup: CDR1 SGHAT, CDR2 FQNNGV. This CDR3 reads CASSRATGGATDTQYF. CDR3 sequence (DNA): TGTGCCAGCAGCCGAGCAACAGGGGGCGCCACAGATACGCAGTATTTT.

Turning to this clone: Other DNA sequences within the sample encode an identical CDR3. The chain uses TRBV9 and TRBJ1-5; 11 bases are shared with TRBD1. The CDR3 totals 17 residues. The J segment lost 0 bases and the V segment lost 2 bases, leaving 4 bases of the junction unmatched. CDR1 and CDR2 from the germline V gene are SGDLS and YYNGEE. The CDR3: CASSVGTGGFSNQPQHF. CDR3 DNA sequence: TGTGCCAGCAGCGTTGGGACAGGGGGTTTTAGCAATCAGCCCCAGCATTTT. Complete variable domain (other parts from reference TRBV9 and TRBJ1-5): DSGVTQTPKHLITATGQRVTLRCSPRSGDLSVYWYQQSLDQGLQFLIQYYNGEERAKGNILERFSAQQFPDLHSELNLSSLELGDSALYFCASSVGTGGFSNQPQHFGDGTRLSIL.

In its sample, this clone was seen a few times. The chain couples TRBV10-1 to TRBJ1-3; tentative D call: TRBD1 (5 bases). CDR1 is WNHNN, CDR2 SYGVQD, per germline (reference sequence). V lost 4 bases, J lost 0 bases, and 13 bases lay in between. This CDR3 contains 16 residues. CDR3: CASSGLQDNSGNTIYF. The CDR3 nucleotides are TGCGCCAGCAGTGGATTGCAGGACAACTCTGGAAACACCATATATTTT.

This clone was observed a handful of times. Other DNA sequences in the sample encode the same CDR3. This chain links TRBV18 with TRBJ1-1; no reliable D call. Germline CDR1 reads KGHSH; CDR2 reads LQKENI. This CDR3 contains 14 residues. V dropped 2 bases and J dropped 0 bases, with 7 bases sitting between them. CDR3: CASSPGQMNTEAFF. CDR3 coding DNA: TGTGCCAGCTCACCAGGGCAAATGAACACTGAAGCTTTCTTT.

The V and J genes are TRBV19 and TRBJ1-1; 8 nucleotides line up with TRBD1. The CDR3 has 16 residues. Germline CDR1 LNHDA, CDR2 SQIVND (reference sequence). V trimming: 3 bases; J trimming: 8 bases; junction bases outside the gene matches: 14. The CDR3 coding sequence is TGTGCCAGTAGTATCGTCGTTGTCCGGACAGGGAACGAAGCTTTCTTT. Amino acid sequence: CASSIVVVRTGNEAFF.

The chain carries TRBV15 and TRBJ2-5, with 10 bases matching TRBD2. V gave up 3 bases and J gave up 5 bases; unmatched junction bases: 6. CDR3 length equals 15 residues. The germline V gene has CDR1 LNHNV and CDR2 YYDKDF (reference sequence). The CDR3 sequence: CATSSSGGAAETQYF. The CDR3 nucleotides are TGTGCCACCAGCAGCAGCGGGGGGGCCGCCGAGACCCAGTACTTC.

The chain recombines TRBV6-5 with TRBJ2-5; 8 nucleotides match TRBD1. The germline CDR1 and CDR2 sequences are MNHEY and SVGAGI. V was pared by 10 bases and J by 0 bases, with 7 bases of the junction left unmatched. CDR3 length: 14 amino acids. DNA for the CDR3: TGTGCCATCACGGACAGGGTGTACCAAGAGACCCAGTACTTC. Translated, it gives CAITDRVYQETQYF.

For this clone: Additional DNA sequences in this sample encode the identical CDR3. The V call is TRBV6-5, the J call TRBJ2-1; 7 bases are shared with TRBD1. V was clipped by 5 bases and J by 10 bases; unmatched bases: 8. CDR3 length: 13 amino acids. CDR1 is MNHEY, CDR2 SVGAGI, per germline. The DNA for the CDR3 is TGTGCCAGCAGTACTCAGGGGGTAGGGGAGCAGTTCTTC. Translating gives CASSTQGVGEQFF.

This clone was observed a handful of times. This chain connects TRBV14 to TRBJ2-7, with 9 bases lining up with TRBD1. Germline trimming cut 4 bases from V and 2 bases from J; bases unmatched to any gene: 6. Germline CDR1 SGHDN, CDR2 FVKESK. The CDR3 runs 15 residues. In DNA form, the CDR3 reads TGTGCCAGCAGCCCGGCTGGACAGGGGCCCTACGAGCAGTACTTC. It encodes CASSPAGQGPYEQYF.

This chain links TRBV5-1 with TRBJ2-3; TRBD2 matches 9 bases. The V gene's germline CDR1 is SGHRS and CDR2 YFSETQ. The CDR3 loop spans 15 amino acids. Germline trimming cut 2 bases from V and 4 bases from J; bases unmatched to any gene: 5. The CDR3 sequence: CASSFLAGIPDTQYF. The CDR3 DNA is TGCGCCAGCAGCTTTCTAGCGGGAATTCCAGATACGCAGTATTTT.

This chain uses TRBV27 with TRBJ1-5, with D unclear. Germline loops: CDR1 MNHEY, CDR2 SMNVEV (reference sequence). The CDR3 is 17 amino acids. Between the trimmed V and J ends, which lost 6 bases and 4 bases, there was a span of 22 bases. CDR3 protein: CASSPRPPGFPNQPQHF. In nucleotides, the CDR3 is TGTGCCAGCAGCCCACGGCCCCCCGGGTTCCCAAATCAGCCCCAGCATTTT.

The chain is built from TRBV3-1 (or the pseudogene TRBV3-2) and TRBJ2-3, with TRBD2 matching 10 bases. Germline loops: CDR1 LGHDT, CDR2 YNNKEL (reference sequence). The J segment lost 4 bases and the V segment lost 4 bases, leaving 5 bases of the junction unmatched. The CDR3 runs to 15 residues. CDR3 nucleotide sequence: TGTGCCAGCAGCCCCAGCGGGGGGGCGCCAGATACGCAGTATTTT. Protein sequence: CASSPSGGAPDTQYF.